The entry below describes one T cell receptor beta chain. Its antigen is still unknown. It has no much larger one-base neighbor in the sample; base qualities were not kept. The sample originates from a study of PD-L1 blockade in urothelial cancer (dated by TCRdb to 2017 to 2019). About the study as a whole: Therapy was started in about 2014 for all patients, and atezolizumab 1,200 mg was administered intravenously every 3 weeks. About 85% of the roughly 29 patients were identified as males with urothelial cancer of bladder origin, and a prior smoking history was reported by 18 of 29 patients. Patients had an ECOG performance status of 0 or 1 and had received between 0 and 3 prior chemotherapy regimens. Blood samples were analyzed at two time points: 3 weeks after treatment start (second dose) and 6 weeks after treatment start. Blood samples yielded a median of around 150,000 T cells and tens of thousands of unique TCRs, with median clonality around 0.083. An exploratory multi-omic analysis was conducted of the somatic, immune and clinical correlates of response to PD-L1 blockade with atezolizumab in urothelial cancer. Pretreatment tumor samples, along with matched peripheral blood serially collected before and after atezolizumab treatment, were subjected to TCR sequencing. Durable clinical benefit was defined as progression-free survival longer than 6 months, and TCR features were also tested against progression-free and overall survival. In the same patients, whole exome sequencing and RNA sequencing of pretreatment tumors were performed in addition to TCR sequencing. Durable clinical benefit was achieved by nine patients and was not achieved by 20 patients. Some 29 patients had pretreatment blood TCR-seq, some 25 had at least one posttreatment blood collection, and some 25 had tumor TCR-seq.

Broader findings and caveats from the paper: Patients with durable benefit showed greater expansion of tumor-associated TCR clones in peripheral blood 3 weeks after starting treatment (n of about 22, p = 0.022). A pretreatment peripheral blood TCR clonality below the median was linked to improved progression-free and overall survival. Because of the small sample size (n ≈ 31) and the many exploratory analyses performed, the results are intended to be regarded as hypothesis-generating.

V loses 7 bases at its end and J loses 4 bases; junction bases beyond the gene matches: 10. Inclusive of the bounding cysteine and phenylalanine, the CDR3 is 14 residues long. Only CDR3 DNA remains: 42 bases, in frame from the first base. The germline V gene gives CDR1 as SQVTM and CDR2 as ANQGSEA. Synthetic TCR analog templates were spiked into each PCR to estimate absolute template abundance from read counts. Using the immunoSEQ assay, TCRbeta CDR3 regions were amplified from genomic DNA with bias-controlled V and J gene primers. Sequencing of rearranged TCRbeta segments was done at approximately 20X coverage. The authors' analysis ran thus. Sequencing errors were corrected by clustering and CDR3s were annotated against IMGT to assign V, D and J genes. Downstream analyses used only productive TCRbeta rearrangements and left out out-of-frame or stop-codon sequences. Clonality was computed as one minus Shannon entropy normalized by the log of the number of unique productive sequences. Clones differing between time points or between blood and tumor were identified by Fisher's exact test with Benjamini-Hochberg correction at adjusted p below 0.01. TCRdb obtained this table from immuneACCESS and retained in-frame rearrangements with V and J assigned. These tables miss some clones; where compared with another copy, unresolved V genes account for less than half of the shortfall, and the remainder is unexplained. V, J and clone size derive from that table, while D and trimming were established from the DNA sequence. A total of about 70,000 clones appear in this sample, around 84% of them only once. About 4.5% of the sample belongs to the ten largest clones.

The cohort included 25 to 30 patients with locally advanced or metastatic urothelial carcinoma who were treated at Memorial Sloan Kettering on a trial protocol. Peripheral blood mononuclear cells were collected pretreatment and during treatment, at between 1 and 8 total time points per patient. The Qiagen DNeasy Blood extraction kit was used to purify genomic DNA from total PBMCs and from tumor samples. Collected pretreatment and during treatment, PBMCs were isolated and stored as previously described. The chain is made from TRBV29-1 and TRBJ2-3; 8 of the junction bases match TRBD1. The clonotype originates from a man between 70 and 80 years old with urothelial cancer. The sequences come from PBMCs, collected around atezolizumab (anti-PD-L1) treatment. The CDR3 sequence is CSAAISTGADTQYF. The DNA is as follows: TGCAGCGCCGCTATTTCGACAGGGGCAGATACGCAGTATTTT.